Listed below are T cell receptor beta chains from one sample, sequenced in a study of T cell changes during pregnancy in multiple sclerosis. Libraries were prepared by immunoSEQ multiplex PCR; TCRdb keeps only in-frame clonotypes and omits some of them. The table shows about 47,000 clones, with 90% to 95% occurring only once. The specimen comprised peripheral blood, sampled in the third trimester of pregnancy. The receptors come from a female donor with multiple sclerosis, enrolled in a pregnancy study. Both conserved end residues are part of each CDR3. Each record gives: clone size, J gene, D gene, V gene, CDR3 length, CDR3 protein, CDR3 DNA. D genes are given only for firm matches. Size is stated for part of the rows, as once, few or many counts, or as a class when the clone is expanded.

>.|TRBJ2-1|.|TRBV5-8|14
CASSLYATYNEQFF
TGTGCCAGCAGCTTATACGCTACCTACAATGAGCAGTTCTTC
>.|TRBJ2-7|.|TRBV19|13
CASSTRAPYEQYF
TGTGCCAGTAGTACGAGGGCCCCCTACGAGCAGTACTTC
>.|TRBJ2-1|TRBD2|TRBV30|16
CAWSASGRGSYNEQFF
TGTGCCTGGAGTGCTAGCGGGAGGGGCTCCTACAATGAGCAGTTCTTC
>.|TRBJ2-7|TRBD1|TRBV6-5|14
CASSSGQEYYEQYF
TGTGCCAGCAGTTCCGGACAGGAGTACTACGAGCAGTACTTC
>.|TRBJ2-7|.|TRBV7-7|15
CASSLGEGGAYEQYF
TGTGCTAGCAGCTTAGGGGAGGGGGGCGCGTACGAGCAGTACTTC
>.|TRBJ1-5|.|TRBV4-1|15
CASSQGIWGRQPQHF
TGCGCCAGCAGCCAAGGGATCTGGGGGCGTCAGCCCCAGCATTTT
>.|TRBJ2-3|.|TRBV5-5|13
CASSLAGIDTQYF
TGTGCCAGCAGCTTGGCCGGGATAGATACGCAGTATTTT
>.|TRBJ2-7|.|TRBV29-1|14
CSVSKFPTGYEQYF
TGCAGCGTTTCCAAATTCCCGACAGGATACGAGCAGTACTTC
>.|TRBJ2-7|TRBD2|TRBV4-2|15
CASSPRLASSYEQYF
TGTGCCAGCAGCCCCCGACTAGCGAGCTCCTACGAGCAGTACTTC
>.|TRBJ2-3|TRBD2|TRBV6-1|18
CASSEAGTSGTLIDTQYF
TGTGCCAGCAGTGAGGCCGGGACTAGCGGGACTCTTATCGATACGCAGTATTTT
>.|TRBJ2-1|TRBD2|TRBV15|15
CATSLTSGDYNEQFF
TGTGCCACCAGTTTAACTAGCGGGGACTACAATGAGCAGTTCTTC
>.|TRBJ2-7|TRBD1|TRBV4-2|17
CASSQQGQGLIRYEQYF
TGTGCCAGCAGCCAACAGGGACAGGGGCTTATTAGGTACGAGCAGTACTTC
>.|TRBJ1-4|.|TRBV28|14
CASTLTETNEKLFF
TGTGCCAGCACCTTGACAGAAACTAATGAAAAACTGTTTTTT
>once|TRBJ2-7|TRBD1|TRBV5-1|15
CASSPPGQGGYEQYF
TGCGCCAGCAGCCCGCCGGGACAGGGAGGCTACGAGCAGTACTTC
>.|TRBJ2-1|.|TRBV27|11
CASSHYNEQFF
TGTGCCAGCAGTCATTACAATGAGCAGTTCTTC
>few|TRBJ2-7|.|TRBV28|13
CATLDSFSNEQYF
TGTGCCACCCTCGACAGCTTTAGCAACGAGCAGTACTTC
>.|TRBJ2-7|.|TRBV6-5|15
CASNLTDPEDYEQYF
TGTGCCAGCAACCTAACGGACCCGGAGGATTACGAGCAGTACTTC
>.|TRBJ2-5|.|TRBV5-1|14
CASSFGGFQETQYF
TGCGCCAGCAGCTTTGGAGGATTCCAAGAGACCCAGTACTTC
>.|TRBJ2-7|TRBD2|TRBV7-2|15
CASSQQLAGGREQYF
TGTGCCAGCAGCCAACAACTAGCGGGAGGGCGAGAGCAGTACTTC
>.|TRBJ2-2|.|TRBV4-3|16
CASSQEIPANTGELFF
TGCGCCAGCAGCCAAGAAATCCCCGCGAACACCGGGGAGCTGTTTTTT
>.|TRBJ2-1|TRBD1|TRBV6-5|14
CASSLGQEFNEQFF
TGTGCCAGCAGTCTGGGACAGGAGTTCAATGAGCAGTTCTTC
>.|TRBJ2-7|TRBD2|TRBV29-1|14
CSVDPSGMGYEQYF
TGCAGCGTTGACCCTAGCGGGATGGGCTACGAGCAGTACTTC
>.|TRBJ2-1|.|TRBV29-1|15
CSVPHPDREGNEQFF
TGCAGCGTCCCTCATCCGGACAGGGAGGGCAATGAGCAGTTCTTC
>.|TRBJ2-2|TRBD1|TRBV7-9|16
CASSPPGTGEAGELFF
TGTGCCAGCAGCCCACCGGGGACAGGGGAAGCCGGGGAGCTGTTTTTT
>.|TRBJ2-5|TRBD2|TRBV5-4|15
CASRGSGLARETQYF
TGTGCCAGCAGGGGATCGGGACTAGCGCGGGAGACCCAGTACTTC
>.|TRBJ2-5|TRBD1|TRBV9|14
CASPGAGGEETQYF
TGTGCCAGCCCTGGGGCAGGGGGCGAGGAGACCCAGTACTTC
>.|TRBJ1-2|TRBD1|TRBV25-1|11
CASSHTGVYTF
TGTGCCAGCAGTCATACAGGGGTCTACACCTTC
>.|TRBJ2-1|TRBD1|TRBV6-1|13
CASRRTGIDEQFF
TGTGCCAGCAGACGGACAGGGATAGATGAGCAGTTCTTC
>.|TRBJ2-1|TRBD2|TRBV4-3|15
CASSQGLSGNNEQFF
TGCGCCAGCAGCCAAGGGCTTAGCGGGAACAATGAGCAGTTCTTC